The rows below give T cell receptor beta chains drawn from one sample of a study of tumor-infiltrating lymphocytes in primary liver carcinoma. TCRdb reprocessed the multiplex PCR reads via MiXCR and lists one record per CDR3 protein. In the table there are under 200,000 distinct CDR3 sequences, 85% of which are singletons. The sample comprised tumor tissue from primary liver carcinoma. All receptors derive from a man between 40 and 49 years old with primary liver carcinoma and hepatitis B virus infection. Both conserved end residues are part of each CDR3. D genes are given only for firm matches. Clone size is not always given. Where it is, it says once, few, many or a class for expanded clones.

size	D	V	J	DNA	CDR3
NA	NA	TRBV12-3/TRBV12-4	TRBJ1-1	TGTGCCAGTACGGGCCACGGCGGTGAAGCTATCTTT	CASTGHGGEAIF
NA	TRBD2	TRBV19	TRBJ2-3	TGTGCCAGTAGTATCGCGAGCGGGAGATGGGATACGCAGTATTTT	CASSIASGRWDTQYF
NA	NA	TRBV29-1	TRBJ2-1	TGCGGCGTTGATCTTCTGGATGCCAGCTCCTACAAAGAGCAGTTCTTC	CGVDLLDASSYKEQFF
NA	TRBD1	TRBV29-1	TRBJ2-7	TGCAGCGTTAGACCCGGGACAGACTATGAGCTGTACTTC	CSVRPGTDYELYF
NA	TRBD1	TRBV6-1	TRBJ1-1	TGTGCCAGCATACGCATTCGGACAGGGACCAACACTGAAGCTTTCTTT	CASIRIRTGTNTEAFF
NA	TRBD1	TRBV6-6	TRBJ2-5	TGTGCCAGCAGGGAAACAGGGGAAAAAGAGACACGGTACTTC	CASRETGEKETRYF
NA	TRBD2	TRBV11-1	TRBJ2-4	TGTGCGAGCAGCTTGCCCGAGACTAGCGGGACCAACAACATTCAGTACTTC	CASSLPETSGTNNIQYF
NA	NA	TRBV5-4	TRBJ2-2	TGTGCCAGCAGGCCAGGGGCGAACACCCGGGAGCTGTTATTT	CASRPGANTRELLF
NA	NA	TRBV29-1	TRBJ2-3	TGCAGCGTTGAGGGCGGGGCCGACATCAGAGATGCGCAGTATTTT	CSVEGGADIRDAQYF
NA	NA	TRBV12-3/TRBV12-4	TRBJ1-1	TGTGCCAGTGCGGGACACGGCGGAGAAGCTTTCTTT	CASAGHGGEAFF
NA	NA	TRBV6-1	TRBJ1-1	TGTGCCTGCCTAAGGGGTAACACTGAAGCTGTCTTT	CACLRGNTEAVF
NA	NA	TRBV10-3	TRBJ2-3	TGTGCCATCGACTCCGGACAAACAGACAGACCAACATTCTCGGGTACGCAGTATTTT	CAIDSGQTDRPTFSGTQYF
many	NA	TRBV12-3/TRBV12-4	TRBJ1-1	TGTGCCAGCAGTTTTGGCATGAACACTGAAGCTTTCTTT	CASSFGMNTEAFF
NA	NA	TRBV6-2/TRBV6-3	TRBJ1-1	TGTGCCAGCAGTTACTCATCTTACAGGGTGAGGACTGAAGCTTTCTTT	CASSYSSYRVRTEAFF
NA	TRBD2	TRBV4-1	TRBJ2-5	TGCGCCAGCAGCCTAGATGCCGCTAGCGGGATTAGGACCCAGTACTTC	CASSLDAASGIRTQYF
NA	NA	TRBV10-3	TRBJ2-3	TGTGCCACCAGTGAGTGGCGGGATCGAATAGATACGCAGTATTTT	CATSEWRDRIDTQYF
once	NA	TRBV11-1	TRBJ2-1	TGTGCCAGCAGTTTAGGCTCAGCGGACAATGGGCAGTTATTC	CASSLGSADNGQLF
many	NA	TRBV5-1	TRBJ1-1	TGCGCCAGCAGGGGAAGTTTTGAAGCTTTCTTT	CASRGSFEAFF
NA	TRBD1	TRBV28	TRBJ2-7	TGTGTCAGTCCGCCACCGGACAGGGTCTTCCACAAGCAGTACTTC	CVSPPPDRVFHKQYF
NA	TRBD1	TRBV12-3/TRBV12-4	TRBJ1-6	TGTGCCAGCAGAACGGACAGGGGGCGTCTTTCACTCCTCCACTTT	CASRTDRGRLSLLHF
NA	NA	TRBV9	TRBJ2-7	TGTGCCAGCAGCGCAGGAAATAGCCCCCAAGTCCGCTTC	CASSAGNSPQVRF
NA	NA	TRBV10-2	TRBJ2-5	TGCGCCAGTAGTGGTAGTTCCAAACAAGAGACCCAGTACTTC	CASSGSSKQETQYF
once	TRBD2	TRBV11-2	TRBJ2-5	TGTGCCAGCAACTTTAGCGGGGGACAAGAGACCCATTACTTC	CASNFSGGQETHYF
NA	TRBD2	TRBV29-1	TRBJ2-2	TGTAGCGTTGGGACTAGGGCGGAGAACACCGGGGAGCTGTTTTTT	CSVGTRAENTGELFF
NA	NA	TRBV11-1	TRBJ2-1	TGTACCAGCAGCTTTCAGGGACCGCTGAACAATGAGCAGTTCTTC	CTSSFQGPLNNEQFF
once	NA	TRBV5-1	TRBJ2-3	TGCGCCAACAGCTTGAACGGCCGCACTAGTACAGATACGCAGTATTTT	CANSLNGRTSTDTQYF
few	NA	TRBV11-3	TRBJ2-1	TGTGTCGGCAGCATAGGCGTCTCGAACAATGAGCAGTTCTTC	CVGSIGVSNNEQFF
NA	NA	TRBV7-8	TRBJ2-5	TGTGCCAGCAGCTTGGGTAGCGACCAAGAGACCCGGTACTTC	CASSLGSDQETRYF
NA	NA	TRBV28	TRBJ2-6	TGTGTCAGCAGTTCCGGGGCGACTGGGGCCGACGTCCTGACTTTC	CVSSSGATGADVLTF
once	NA	TRBV29-1	TRBJ1-2	TGCAGCGTCAAGCTTGGACAGTCAATCTATGGCTACGCCTTC	CSVKLGQSIYGYAF
NA	TRBD2	TRBV5-4	TRBJ2-5	TGTACCAGTAGTTTGGGACTAGTGGGAGCGGGACCCCAAGAGACCCAGTACTTC	CTSSLGLVGAGPQETQYF
once	NA	TRBV6-1	TRBJ2-7	TGTGTCAGCAGTGAAAGACATACCTACGAGCAGTACTTC	CVSSERHTYEQYF
NA	NA	TRBV12-3/TRBV12-4	TRBJ2-1	TGTGTCAGCAGACGGGCGTACAATGAGCAGTTCTTC	CVSRRAYNEQFF
NA	TRBD1	TRBV29-1	TRBJ1-4	TGCAGCGCTGGGACAGGGGGTGCGACTATTGAAAAACTGTTTTTT	CSAGTGGATIEKLFF
NA	TRBD1	TRBV29-1	TRBJ2-7	TGCGGCGTTGCCCCGACAGGGTTCCACGAGCGGTACTTC	CGVAPTGFHERYF
NA	NA	TRBV6-2/TRBV6-3	TRBJ1-2	TGTACCAGCAGCTCCGGACCAATTAACTATGGCTACATCTTC	CTSSSGPINYGYIF
NA	NA	TRBV29-1	TRBJ1-2	TGCAGCGTTGAAGGGAGCGATGGCTACATTTTC	CSVEGSDGYIF
many	TRBD1	TRBV29-1	TRBJ1-1	TGCAGCGTGCGACCGGGACAGGGGTTTGGTGAAGCTTTCTTT	CSVRPGQGFGEAFF
NA	NA	TRBV6-1	TRBJ2-1	TGTGCCAGCAGTGAAGTATCCGATGAGCAGTTCTTC	CASSEVSDEQFF
NA	TRBD1	TRBV30	TRBJ2-2	TGTGCCTGGGGTGGGGGACAGGGGGGCACCGGCGAGCTGTTTTTT	CAWGGGQGGTGELFF
NA	TRBD1	TRBV6-5	TRBJ2-5	TGTGTCAGCAGCGGGACAGGGGCAGGTGAAGACACCCAGTACTTC	CVSSGTGAGEDTQYF
NA	TRBD2	TRBV11-1	TRBJ2-4	TGTGCCAGTAGCTTTACCGGGACTAGCGGAACCAAAAACATTCAGAACTTC	CASSFTGTSGTKNIQNF
NA	NA	TRBV10-3	TRBJ2-7	TGTGCCATCAGAGGGCCTGGGAAGCACGAACAGTACTTC	CAIRGPGKHEQYF
NA	TRBD1	TRBV29-1	TRBJ2-3	TGCAGCGTTAATGATACCACTGGACAGGGCAAATTCCCTTTCACAGATATGCAGTATTTT	CSVNDTTGQGKFPFTDMQYF
NA	NA	TRBV4-2	TRBJ2-6	TGTGCCAACAGCCAAGAAACCCGTGCCTTAACTGGGGTCAACGTCCTGACTTTC	CANSQETRALTGVNVLTF
NA	TRBD2	TRBV11-3	TRBJ2-1	TGTACCAGCACTCTGATTAGCGGGAGACCCTACAATGAGCAGTTCTTC	CTSTLISGRPYNEQFF
NA	TRBD1	TRBV12-3/TRBV12-4	TRBJ2-5	TGTGCCAGCTGTTCCGGGACAGGGGACCTAGAGAGCCAGTACTTC	CASCSGTGDLESQYF
NA	TRBD2	TRBV4-3	TRBJ2-1	TGCGCTAGGAGCCAAGATAGCGGGCCAGCCTACAATGAGCAGTTCTTC	CARSQDSGPAYNEQFF
NA	NA	TRBV28	TRBJ2-7	TGTGCCGCACGGAAGGGAGCGCGAAAGTATGAGCAATACTTC	CAARKGARKYEQYF
many	NA	TRBV30	TRBJ1-4	TGTGCCTGGGAAGCAGACAGGGAAAAACTGTTTTTT	CAWEADREKLFF
NA	NA	TRBV5-4	TRBJ2-4	TGTGTCAGCAGCTCCCCTAGTACCAACAAAAACATTCAGTACTTC	CVSSSPSTNKNIQYF
NA	NA	TRBV29-1	TRBJ2-3	TGCAGCGTTAGGGGCGGGGCCGGCATCACAAATACGCAGTATTTT	CSVRGGAGITNTQYF
NA	NA	TRBV11-2	TRBJ2-3	TGTGCCAGCATCTTATATCCGGGGGAGAGTAGCACAGATACGCAGTATTTT	CASILYPGESSTDTQYF
NA	NA	TRBV6-2/TRBV6-3	TRBJ2-5	TGTGCCAGCAGTCTGGAACAGGGATGGCAAGAGACCCAGTACTTT	CASSLEQGWQETQYF
NA	NA	TRBV11-3	TRBJ2-1	TGTGCCAGCAGTCTACAAAGCGGAGGCTTCAATGAGCACTTCTTC	CASSLQSGGFNEHFF
NA	NA	TRBV12-3/TRBV12-4	TRBJ1-2	TGTACCAGCAACATAGGGGGGCGCCAGGATGGCTACATCTTC	CTSNIGGRQDGYIF
NA	NA	TRBV28	TRBJ2-7	TGTGCCAGCTCCCATGTCCTATGGGCCTACGAGCAGTACTTC	CASSHVLWAYEQYF
few	TRBD2	TRBV29-1	TRBJ2-4	TGTAGCGCTGTTCCCGGGACTAGTAGGACTAAGTACTTC	CSAVPGTSRTKYF
NA	NA	TRBV28	TRBJ1-5	TGTGCCAGCAACATAGGGGTACAGCCCCAGCATTTT	CASNIGVQPQHF